Presented here are 22 T cell receptor beta chains from one specimen sequenced in a study of blood T cell repertoires in COVID-19. Sequencing used immunoSEQ multiplex PCR; TCRdb keeps in-frame clones, though not all of them. Of 250,000 to 400,000 clones detected, about 87% appear once; the ten largest clones hold approximately 1.6%. The source material was peripheral blood. The receptors here all came from a woman under 40 with COVID-19, enrolled during active disease.

The chain couples TRBV9 to TRBJ2-2; 9 nucleotides agree with TRBD2. Trimming cost V 8 bases and J 2 bases; bases outside gene matches: 4. CDR1 and CDR2 from the germline V gene are SGDLS and YYNGEE. This CDR3 is built from 14 residues. The CDR3 DNA reads as TGTGCCAGTCGCGGGGGGGCCAACACCGGGGAGCTGTTTTTT. This sequence encodes CASRGGANTGELFF.

Worth noting for this clone: At one boundary the junction diverges from the germline segment, which might be a read error. The V call is TRBV7-7, the J call TRBJ1-1; D is perhaps TRBD1 (6 bases). Germline V gives CDR1 SSHAT, CDR2 FNYEAQ (reference sequence). The CDR3 sequence is 12 residues long. The CDR3 nucleotides are TGTGCCAGCAGCTTCCAGGGGTCTCCGGGGCTCTTT. As protein: CASSFQGSPGLF.

The V gene is TRBV27, the J gene TRBJ2-1; possibly TRBD1 for D (6 bases). Germline values: CDR1 MNHEY, CDR2 SMNVEV (reference sequence). This CDR3 comprises 15 residues. The V and J ends lost 5 bases and 7 bases respectively, with 18 bases between them. CDR3 residues: CASSVRDISGNEQFF. CDR3 nucleotides: TGTGCCAGCAGTGTCCGGGACATATCGGGGAATGAGCAGTTCTTC.

V and J are TRBV12-2 and TRBJ2-3; the table names TRBD2, a call not compared with the DNA. TRBV12-2 is reported as a pseudogene. CDR3 length: 15 amino acids. CDR3 nucleotides: TGTGCAAGTCGCTTAGCGCTAGCGGACACAGATACGCAGTATTTT. Protein: CASRLALADTDTQYF.

CDR3 DNA sequence: TGTGCCAGCTCACCCACCTCAGGGGTGGACGGGGAGCTGTTTTTT. This codes for CASSPTSGVDGELFF. This chain uses TRBV18 with TRBJ2-2, with TRBD1 as a possible D gene (6 bases). In germline, CDR1 is KGHSH, CDR2 LQKENI. The CDR3 runs 15 residues. V gave up 3 bases and J gave up 7 bases, with 15 bases separating them.

The rearrangement joins TRBV24-1 to TRBJ2-1; 7 nucleotides match TRBD2. CDR3 size: 13 residues. From germline, CDR1 is KGHDR and CDR2 SFDVKD. The V gene end was trimmed by 4 bases and the J gene end by 7 bases; junction bases not matched to a gene: 3. CDR3 sequence (DNA): TGTGCCACCAGTGACTCGGGGGGTAATGAGCAGTTCTTC. This gives the protein CATSDSGGNEQFF.

The chain recombines TRBV6-6 with TRBJ1-1; a possible D gene is TRBD1 (5 bases). V lost 5 bases to trimming and J lost 2 bases, with 15 bases between them. This CDR3 is built from 15 residues. The germline CDR1 and CDR2 sequences are MNHNY and SVGAGI (reference sequence). The CDR3 region is CASSQDGRTNTEAFF. The DNA of the CDR3 is TGTGCCAGCAGTCAGGACGGGCGGACAAACACTGAAGCTTTCTTT.

This clone occurred many times. Other DNA sequences from this sample encode an identical CDR3 as well. The chain employs TRBV4-3 and TRBJ2-7, with a weak D call TRBD2 (6 bases). CDR3 length equals 13 residues. V lost 0 bases and J lost 6, with 9 bases in between. Per the germline V gene, CDR1 is LGHNA and CDR2 is YSLEER. The CDR3 DNA is TGCGCCAGCAGCCAAGATAGCGGTCGCGAGCAGTACTTC. It translates to CASSQDSGREQYF.

Comment on this clone: Other DNA sequences in this specimen translate into the identical CDR3. The J gene is TRBJ2-7, the V gene TRBV11-3; the D gene is possibly TRBD1 (5 bases). The CDR3 has 12 amino acids. In germline, CDR1 is SGHNT, CDR2 YENEEA. V was trimmed by 2 bases and J by 3 bases, leaving 5 bases between them. The CDR3 region has the DNA TGTGCCAGCAGCTTAAGGGGCTACGAGCAGTACTTC. Amino acids: CASSLRGYEQYF. The full variable domain, its missing parts supplied by reference TRBV11-3 and TRBJ2-7, is EAGVVQSPRYKIIEKKQPVAFWCNPISGHNTLYWYLQNLGQGPELLIRYENEEAVDDSQLPKDRFSAERLKGVDSTLKIQPAELGDSAVYLCASSLRGYEQYFGPGTRLTVT.

This clone has a handful of counts. V usage is TRBV4-1 and J usage is TRBJ1-2; TRBD1 agrees at 7 bases. With V trimmed by 4 bases and J by 2 bases, 4 bases remained unmatched. This CDR3 comprises 14 residues. Per the germline V gene, CDR1 is MGHRA and CDR2 is YSYEKL. The CDR3 loop reads CASSPGTENYGYTF. For the CDR3, the DNA is TGCGCCAGCAGCCCGGGGACAGAGAACTATGGCTACACCTTC.

This chain joins TRBV29-1 and TRBJ2-1, with D hard to call. CDR1 and CDR2 from the germline V gene are SQVTM and ANQGSEA. This CDR3 contains 11 residues. V lost 5 bases to trimming and J lost 3 bases, with 5 bases between them. This chain's CDR3 is CSVSLYNEQFF. CDR3 DNA sequence: TGCAGCGTTAGCCTCTACAATGAGCAGTTCTTC.

This clone was counted a few times. The rearrangement uses TRBV7-9 and TRBJ2-2; TRBD1 is a possible D gene (6 bases). V lost 7 bases and J lost 5, with 17 bases in between. CDR3 length equals 15 residues. Germline V CDR1 and CDR2: SEHNR, FQNEAQ (reference sequence). This chain's CDR3 is CASKPSSGVTGELFF. In DNA form, the CDR3 reads TGTGCCAGCAAACCTTCGTCAGGGGTAACCGGGGAGCTGTTTTTT.

The chain couples TRBV28 to TRBJ2-7; 9 positions agree with TRBD2. Trimming cost V 2 bases and J 6 bases; bases outside gene matches: 5. Germline V gene sequence: CDR1 MDHEN, CDR2 SYDVKM. This CDR3 contains 14 residues. The CDR3 loop reads CASSLGRGGGEQYV. The CDR3 DNA reads TGTGCCAGCAGTTTAGGGCGGGGGGGCGGCGAGCAGTACGTC.

This chain links TRBV29-1 with TRBJ1-4; the match to TRBD1 covers 7 bases. The germline V gene encodes CDR1 SQVTM and CDR2 ANQGSEA. The CDR3 spans 13 residues. J lost 8 bases, V lost 7 bases, and 10 bases had no gene match. Here the CDR3 reads CSAQRDSEEKLFF. CDR3 coding DNA: TGCAGCGCCCAGAGGGACAGTGAGGAAAAACTGTTTTTT.

The chain joins TRBV27 to TRBJ1-1; a possible D gene is TRBD1 (6 bases). The CDR3 spans 14 residues. Germline V lookup: CDR1 MNHEY, CDR2 SMNVEV (reference sequence). V shed 3 bases and J shed 1 base, with 9 bases lying between them. Written as DNA, the CDR3 is TGTGCCAGCAGTTTCCGGGGGGCGAACACTGAAGCTTTCTTT. This gives the protein CASSFRGANTEAFF.

V usage is TRBV2 and J usage is TRBJ1-2, with D uncertain. With 6 bases removed from V and 3 bases from J, the gap between germline ends came to 14 bases. Germline V lookup: CDR1 SNHLY, CDR2 FYNNEI. This CDR3 has 14 amino acids. The CDR3 coding sequence is TGTGCCAGCAGCATCTCGCGATTGGACTATGGCTACACCTTC. The encoded protein is CASSISRLDYGYTF.

This clone was detected only once. The V gene is TRBV6-5, the J gene TRBJ1-2, with a possible D match to TRBD1 (6 bases). The V end lost 5 bases, the J end lost 5 bases, and 15 bases lay between the germline ends. The CDR3 totals 14 residues. Germline CDR1 reads MNHEY; CDR2 reads SVGAGI. This CDR3 reads CASSRTAREYGYTF. The CDR3 nucleotides are TGTGCCAGCAGTCGGACAGCCAGGGAATATGGCTACACCTTC.

The V call is TRBV9, the J call TRBJ1-3; D is unresolved. The CDR3 is 14 residues long. Trimming stripped 5 bases from V and 2 bases from J, with 11 bases between. CDR1 is SGDLS, CDR2 YYNGEE, per germline. CDR3 region: CASSRSGAGNTIYF. CDR3 DNA sequence: TGTGCCAGCAGTCGGTCCGGGGCTGGAAACACCATATATTTT.

The V and J genes are TRBV19 and TRBJ1-4; D is uncertain. CDR1 is LNHDA, CDR2 SQIVND, per germline (reference sequence). Trimming cost V 1 base and J 13 bases, with 16 bases left between them. This CDR3 is built from 14 residues. The CDR3 DNA is TGTGCCAGTAGTATAGGACACCCACCTTCCGGACTGTTTTTT. It codes for CASSIGHPPSGLFF. Variable domain in full (rest from reference TRBV19 and TRBJ1-4): DGGITQSPKYLFRKEGQNVTLSCEQNLNHDAMYWYRQDPGQGLRLIYYSQIVNDFQKGDIAEGYSVSREKKESFPLTVTSAQKNPTAFYLCASSIGHPPSGLFFGSGTQLSVL.

This clone appeared once. This rearrangement joins TRBV6-1 to TRBJ1-1; no firm D call. CDR3 length: 14 amino acids. From germline, CDR1 is MNHNS and CDR2 SASEGT. Trimming cost V 1 base and J 6 bases, with 12 bases left between them. The CDR3 DNA reads TGTGCCAGCAGTGAAGGACCAGAGGGAGCTGAAGCTTTCTTT. Translating gives CASSEGPEGAEAFF.

This clone occurred a few times. V usage is TRBV6-5 and J usage is TRBJ1-4; D possibly corresponds to TRBD1 (5 bases). This CDR3 is 13 amino acids long. Trimming left V 6 bases short and J 7 bases short, with 12 bases between. Germline V gene data show CDR1 as MNHEY and CDR2 as SVGAGI. The CDR3 region has the DNA TGTGCCAGCAGCACGGGGGTTGGTGAAAAACTGTTTTTT. Translation: CASSTGVGEKLFF.

The chain recombines TRBV7-8 with TRBJ2-1; 7 bases align to TRBD1. J gave up 0 bases and V 3 bases, and 5 bases lay outside the gene matches. Germline V CDR1 and CDR2: SGHVS, FQNEAQ. CDR3 length equals 16 residues. This CDR3 is CASSLKTGPSYNEQFF. CDR3 DNA: TGTGCCAGCAGCTTGAAGACAGGGCCCTCCTACAATGAGCAGTTCTTC.